A selection of T cell receptor beta chains follows, all from one sample in a study of high-grade serous ovarian cancer treatment subgroups. The table came from immunoSEQ multiplex PCR; TCRdb's copy has only in-frame clones and leaves some out. The sample holds about 4,400 clones, roughly three quarters seen once. Material for sequencing was tumor tissue. These receptors were obtained from a human donor with high-grade serous ovarian cancer. Both conserved end residues are part of each CDR3. A D gene is named only where the DNA matches it firmly. Clone size, where shown, is once, few, many, or a class for clones that have expanded.

>.|TRBV5-6|TRBJ1-4|.
TGTGCCAGCAGCTTGATGGGGAGAGGAAGGGAACTGTTTTTT
CASSLMGRGRELFF
>.|TRBV25-1|TRBJ1-1|.
TGTGCCAGCAGTGCCACAGGCTGGGAGGCCCCCACTGAAGCTTTCTTT
CASSATGWEAPTEAFF
>.|TRBV7-3|TRBJ1-1|.
TGTGCCAGCAGCTTATACCCAGGGTGGAACACTGAAGCTTTCTTT
CASSLYPGWNTEAFF
>.|TRBV5-1|TRBJ1-1|.
TGCGCCAGCAACGCGGGGGGCTCGAACACTGAAGCTTTCTTT
CASNAGGSNTEAFF
>.|TRBV7-3|TRBJ2-3|.
TGTGCCAGCAGCCAGGGGGATACGCAGTATTTT
CASSQGDTQYF
>.|TRBV7-6|TRBJ1-5|TRBD1
TGTGCCAGCAGCGTCGGGACAGTAGGTCAGCCCCAGCATTTT
CASSVGTVGQPQHF
>.|TRBV19|TRBJ1-1|.
TGTGCCAGTAGTATAGAGCGGGGGTCCACTGAAGCTTTCTTT
CASSIERGSTEAFF
>.|TRBV6-6|TRBJ1-1|.
TGTGCCAGCAGCGGCGGGACACAAGCCAGGGAAGCTTTCTTT
CASSGGTQAREAFF
>.|TRBV28|TRBJ1-1|TRBD1
TGTGCCAGCATCCTCCTTACAGGGGGGGGGAGGACTGAAGCTTTCTTT
CASILLTGGGRTEAFF
>.|TRBV6-5|TRBJ1-4|.
TGTGCCAGCAGTCAAAGACCGGGGATGGAAAAACTGTTTTTT
CASSQRPGMEKLFF
>few|TRBV19|TRBJ1-2|TRBD1
TGTGCCAGCAAGGACAGGGACTATGGCTACACCTTC
CASKDRDYGYTF
>.|TRBV5-1|TRBJ2-2|.
TGCGCCAGCAGCTTTGCGGGGAGCGTCGGGGAGCTGTTTTTT
CASSFAGSVGELFF
>.|TRBV5-4|TRBJ2-2|.
TGTGCCAGCAGCTTGTCGTCAGGGGAGACCACCGGGGAGCTGTTTTTT
CASSLSSGETTGELFF
>few|TRBV7-2|TRBJ2-4|.
TGTGCCAGCAGCTCAGAGGGGGGTCTGGCCAAAAACATTCAGTACTTC
CASSSEGGLAKNIQYF
>few|TRBV10-2|TRBJ1-5|.
TGCGCCAGCAGTGACCCCAATCAGCCCCAGCATTTT
CASSDPNQPQHF
>few|TRBV5-4|TRBJ1-1|TRBD1
TGTGCCAGCAGCTTGGTTATGACAGGGGGCAAGACTGAAGCTTTCTTT
CASSLVMTGGKTEAFF
>.|TRBV6-1|TRBJ2-5|.
TGTGCCAGCACTGTGGCGGGATACATTCAAGAGACCCAGTACTTC
CASTVAGYIQETQYF
>.|TRBV2|TRBJ2-5|.
TGTGCCAGCAGTTTCTCTGGGGGCGGGGAGACCCAGTACTTC
CASSFSGGGETQYF
>few|TRBV7-9|TRBJ1-6|TRBD1
TGTGCCAGCAGCCGACAGGGGGCTTTTAATTCACCCCTCCACTTT
CASSRQGAFNSPLHF
>few|TRBV4-1|TRBJ1-6|.
TGCGCCAGCAGCCAAGACGGGCAGGGTTATAATTCACCCCTCCACTTT
CASSQDGQGYNSPLHF
>.|TRBV9|TRBJ1-4|TRBD1
TGTGCCAGCAGCGTAGAGGGGACAGGGACTAATGAAAAACTGTTTTTT
CASSVEGTGTNEKLFF
>.|TRBV7-3|TRBJ2-3|.
TGTGCCAGCAGCTTAACTGGGGGACCTGGAAGCCCAGATACGCAGTATTTT
CASSLTGGPGSPDTQYF
>.|TRBV5-8|TRBJ1-5|.
TGTGCCAGCAGCTTGTTCCAGGGGTATCAGCCCCAGCATTTT
CASSLFQGYQPQHF
>.|TRBV7-3|TRBJ2-3|TRBD2
TGTGCCAGCAGCTTAGGGCCTAGCGGGGGCACAGATACGCAGTATTTT
CASSLGPSGGTDTQYF
>.|TRBV7-9|TRBJ1-1|.
TGTGCCAGCAGCATGGAGGTGAACACTGAAGCTTTCTTT
CASSMEVNTEAFF
>.|TRBV7-2|TRBJ1-1|.
TGTGCCAGCAGCTCGTCAAACGGGGGAACTGAAGCTTTCTTT
CASSSSNGGTEAFF
>.|TRBV5-5|TRBJ1-1|.
TGTGCCAGCAGCTTCGGGACGGGAACTGAAGCTTTCTTT
CASSFGTGTEAFF
>.|TRBV5-1|TRBJ1-2|.
TGCGCCAGCAGCTTGCAGGGCCCTAACTATGGCTACACCTTC
CASSLQGPNYGYTF
>.|TRBV7-8|TRBJ1-2|.
TGTGCCAGCAGCTTAACGGGGGGCGCGTCGGGCTACACCTTC
CASSLTGGASGYTF
>.|TRBV4-1|TRBJ1-1|.
TGCGCCAGCAGCCAAGGCGGAGACAGCTGGAAGAACACTGAAGCTTTCTTT
CASSQGGDSWKNTEAFF
>.|TRBV30|TRBJ2-6|.
TGTGCCTGGAACGGAATCAGGGAGACTCCCAGCTCTGGGGCCAACGTCCTGACTTTC
CAWNGIRETPSSGANVLTF
>few|TRBV9|TRBJ1-2|.
TGTGCCAGCAGCCAGACTATAGCTAACTATGGCTACACCTTC
CASSQTIANYGYTF
>.|TRBV6-4|TRBJ1-1|.
TGTGCCAGCAGTGACTCGATTGGGCAGAGAGGGACTGAAGCTTTCTTT
CASSDSIGQRGTEAFF
>few|TRBV19|TRBJ1-5|.
TGTGCCAGTAGGGGTACCGGCCAGCCCCAGCATTTT
CASRGTGQPQHF
>.|TRBV19|TRBJ2-3|.
TGTGCCAGTAGGCAAAGCGGGGATACGCAGTATTTT
CASRQSGDTQYF
>.|TRBV5-1|TRBJ2-5|TRBD2
TGCGCCAGCAGGGCTGGGGGTCTAGCGGGGCCACAAGAGACCCAGTACTTC
CASRAGGLAGPQETQYF
>.|TRBV5-5|TRBJ2-1|.
TGTGCCAGCAGGGAACCCTACAATGAGCAGTTCTTC
CASREPYNEQFF
>.|TRBV10-1|TRBJ1-1|.
TGCGCCAGCAGTGAATCCCCGGGGGCAGGGACTGAAGCTTTCTTT
CASSESPGAGTEAFF
>once|TRBV19|TRBJ1-6|TRBD1
TGTGCCAGTAGCCGGACAGGGCCCGCCTATAATTCACCCCTCCACTTT
CASSRTGPAYNSPLHF
>.|TRBV27|TRBJ2-1|TRBD1
TGTGCCAGCAGTCCCCCAGGACAGGGATTTACCTTTGGGCTTTACAATGAGCAGTTCTTC
CASSPPGQGFTFGLYNEQFF
>few|TRBV11-2|TRBJ2-1|TRBD2
TGTGCCAGCAGCTGGGGACTAGCGGGGAGGGATGAGCAGTTCTTC
CASSWGLAGRDEQFF
>once|TRBV28|TRBJ1-1|.
TGTGCCAGCACCTCACGATTGGGCACTGAAGCTTTCTTT
CASTSRLGTEAFF
>.|TRBV20-1|TRBJ2-1|.
TGCAGTGCTACACCGGGGGTTTCCGAGTTCTTC
CSATPGVSEFF
>.|TRBV6-1|TRBJ1-2|TRBD1
TGTGCCAGCAGAATTGACAGGGTTACTAACTATGGCTACACCTTC
CASRIDRVTNYGYTF
>few|TRBV9|TRBJ2-7|.
TGTGCCAGCAGCGTAGGGGACATCTCCTACGAGCAGTACTTC
CASSVGDISYEQYF
>.|TRBV18|TRBJ1-1|TRBD1
TGTGCCAGCTCACCAGGGGGACAGGGGGCAACTGAAGCTTTCTTT
CASSPGGQGATEAFF
>.|TRBV19|TRBJ1-1|.
TGTGCCAGTAGTTTCACGGCAAACACTGAAGCTTTCTTT
CASSFTANTEAFF
>.|TRBV28|TRBJ1-2|.
TGTGCCAGCAGTTTATCCGCCGACTATGGCTACACCTTC
CASSLSADYGYTF
>.|TRBV11-2|TRBJ1-3|.
TGTGCCAGCAGCTCCGACAGAAACACCATATATTTT
CASSSDRNTIYF
>large|TRBV4-1|TRBJ1-1|.
TGCGCCAGCAGCCATGAGGGAGCCGGGGCGGAACACCCTGAAGCTTTCTTT
CASSHEGAGAEHPEAFF
>.|TRBV5-1|TRBJ1-3|TRBD1
TGCGCCAGCAGCTTGGAAGGGGGCCCGGGAAACACCATATATTTT
CASSLEGGPGNTIYF
>.|TRBV5-4|TRBJ2-5|TRBD1
TGTGCCAGCAGCCGCGGACAGGGCCTCCAAGAGACCCAGTACTTC
CASSRGQGLQETQYF
>.|TRBV6-1|TRBJ1-1|.
TGTGCCAGCAGTCCTACCTACCGACGGAACACTGAAGCTTTCTTT
CASSPTYRRNTEAFF
>.|TRBV29-1|TRBJ1-1|.
TGCAGCGTTGGAGGGGTGAACACTGAAGCTTTCTTT
CSVGGVNTEAFF
>few|TRBV28|TRBJ1-2|TRBD1
TGTGCCAGCAGCCGGGACAGCTATGGCTACACCTTC
CASSRDSYGYTF